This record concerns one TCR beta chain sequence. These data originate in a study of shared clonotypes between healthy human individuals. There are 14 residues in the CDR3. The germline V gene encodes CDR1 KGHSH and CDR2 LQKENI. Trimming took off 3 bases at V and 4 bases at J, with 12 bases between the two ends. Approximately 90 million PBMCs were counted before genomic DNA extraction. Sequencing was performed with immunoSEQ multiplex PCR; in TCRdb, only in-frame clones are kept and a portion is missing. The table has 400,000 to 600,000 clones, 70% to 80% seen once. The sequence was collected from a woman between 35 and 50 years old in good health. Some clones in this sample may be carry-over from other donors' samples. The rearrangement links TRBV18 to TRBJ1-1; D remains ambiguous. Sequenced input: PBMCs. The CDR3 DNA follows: TGTGCCAGCTCACCGGAAGTCCTCGGCACTGAAGCTTTCTTT. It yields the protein CASSPEVLGTEAFF.